The rows below give T cell receptor beta chains drawn from one sample of a study of blood T cell repertoires in COVID-19. Sequencing used immunoSEQ multiplex PCR; TCRdb keeps in-frame clones, though not all of them. There are roughly 200,000 clones in the sample; roughly 88% occur only once, and roughly 8.7% lies in the top ten. The sequenced sample was PBMCs or T cells enriched from blood (not recorded which). The receptor set was obtained from a woman aged 30 to 39 who had recovered from COVID-19. Both conserved end residues are part of each CDR3. The order of the fields is CDR3 length, V gene, D gene, clone size, J gene, CDR3 DNA, CDR3 protein. D genes are given only for firm matches. Clone size is given for some rows only: seen once, a few or many times, or a class if the clone is expanded.

14,TRBV2,NA,NA,TRBJ1-2,TGTGCCAGCAGAGGGGAAGGGGGTAACTATGGCTACACCTTC,CASRGEGGNYGYTF
15,TRBV5-5,NA,NA,TRBJ2-3,TGTGCCAGCAGCTTGCTGGACACTTTCACAGATACGCAGTATTTT,CASSLLDTFTDTQYF
15,TRBV4-1,TRBD2,NA,TRBJ2-7,TGCGCCAGCAGCCAAGGGCTAGCGGGTCCCTACGAGCAGTACTTC,CASSQGLAGPYEQYF
15,TRBV7-2,NA,NA,TRBJ2-7,TGTGCCAGCACCTCCTCCGCGGGCAGTTCCTACGAGCAGTACTTC,CASTSSAGSSYEQYF
14,TRBV19,NA,NA,TRBJ2-2,TGTGCCAGTAGTATAGTACAGGGCGCGGGGGAGCTGTTTTTT,CASSIVQGAGELFF
16,TRBV28,TRBD1,many,TRBJ1-3,TGTGCCAGCAGTTCCTCAGACAGGGGGCTAGGAGACACCATATATTTT,CASSSSDRGLGDTIYF
14,TRBV3-1/TRBV3-2,TRBD1,NA,TRBJ1-1,TGTGCCAGCAGCCCGGTGACAGGGTCGCGTGAAGCTTTCTTT,CASSPVTGSREAFF
15,TRBV7-9,NA,NA,TRBJ2-7,TGTGCCAGCAGCTTATACGTCGTCAGCTCCTACGAGCAGTACTTC,CASSLYVVSSYEQYF
16,TRBV4-1,NA,NA,TRBJ2-1,TGCGCCAGCAGCCGCATCCTAGTCGTGACCTACAATGAGCAGTTCTTC,CASSRILVVTYNEQFF
14,TRBV6-5,TRBD1,NA,TRBJ2-7,TGTGCCAGCACCCCCGGGACAGGGATTTACGAGCAGTACTTC,CASTPGTGIYEQYF
14,TRBV29-1,TRBD1,once,TRBJ2-7,TGCAGCGTTGAAGCCCCAGGGACAGACTACGAGCAGTACTTC,CSVEAPGTDYEQYF
16,TRBV5-1,TRBD1,NA,TRBJ2-3,TGCGCCAGCAGCTCTGACAGGGGGATTCTTGTAGATACGCAGTATTTT,CASSSDRGILVDTQYF